This is a list of T cell receptor beta chains from one sample in a study of blood T cell repertoires in COVID-19. Measured with immunoSEQ multiplex PCR; TCRdb has only the in-frame clones, and not every one. The table has about 120,000 clones, around 76% seen once. Material for sequencing was peripheral blood. These receptors all stem from a man aged 65 to 79 with acute or convalescent COVID-19. The CDR3 runs from the conserved cysteine through the conserved F or W. Fields, in order: J gene, D gene, V gene, clone size, CDR3 DNA, CDR3 protein. D genes are given only for firm matches. Part of the rows lack a size; the others show once, few, many or a class for expanded clones.

J: TRBJ2-3; D: .; V: TRBV29-1; size: .; DNA: TGCAGCGTTTCACAGGGACGGAGCACAGATACGCAGTATTTT; CDR3: CSVSQGRSTDTQYF
J: TRBJ1-4; D: .; V: TRBV11-2; size: once; DNA: TGTGCCAGCAGCTTAGAAACACAGGGAGAACTGTTTTTT; CDR3: CASSLETQGELFF
J: TRBJ1-2; D: TRBD1; V: TRBV6-5; size: .; DNA: TGTGCCAGCAGTCCGAGTTTCTTTGACAGGGCCGGCTACACCTTC; CDR3: CASSPSFFDRAGYTF
J: TRBJ1-5; D: .; V: TRBV5-1; size: .; DNA: TGCGCCAGCAGCTTCGGGGGAGCAGGACCTCAGCCCCAGCATTTT; CDR3: CASSFGGAGPQPQHF
J: TRBJ2-1; D: TRBD2; V: TRBV4-3; size: .; DNA: TGCGCCAGCAGCCTCTCGACTAGCGACAATGAGCAGTTCTTC; CDR3: CASSLSTSDNEQFF
J: TRBJ1-1; D: .; V: TRBV5-5; size: .; DNA: TGTGCCAGCAGCTCCTTTGGACAGACCGGGAACACTGAAGCTTTCTTT; CDR3: CASSSFGQTGNTEAFF
J: TRBJ1-1; D: TRBD1; V: TRBV11-2; size: once; DNA: TGTGCCAGCAGCCCCAGGGGGAGGCACACTGAAGCTTTCTTT; CDR3: CASSPRGRHTEAFF
J: TRBJ1-1; D: TRBD1; V: TRBV4-2; size: .; DNA: TGTGCCAGCAGCCCACGACAGGGGTCTGAAGCTTTCTTT; CDR3: CASSPRQGSEAFF
J: TRBJ2-1; D: TRBD1; V: TRBV9; size: .; DNA: TGTGCCAGCAGCGTAGTAGGGACAGGGTTCTACAATGAGCAGTTCTTC; CDR3: CASSVVGTGFYNEQFF
J: TRBJ1-5; D: .; V: TRBV7-2; size: .; DNA: TGTGCCAGCAGCTTATCACCGACACCAAGCAATCAGCCCCAGCATTTT; CDR3: CASSLSPTPSNQPQHF
J: TRBJ1-1; D: .; V: TRBV7-9; size: .; DNA: TGTGCCAGCAGCTTAGAGGGGCAGGGTGGGACTGAAGCTTTCTTT; CDR3: CASSLEGQGGTEAFF